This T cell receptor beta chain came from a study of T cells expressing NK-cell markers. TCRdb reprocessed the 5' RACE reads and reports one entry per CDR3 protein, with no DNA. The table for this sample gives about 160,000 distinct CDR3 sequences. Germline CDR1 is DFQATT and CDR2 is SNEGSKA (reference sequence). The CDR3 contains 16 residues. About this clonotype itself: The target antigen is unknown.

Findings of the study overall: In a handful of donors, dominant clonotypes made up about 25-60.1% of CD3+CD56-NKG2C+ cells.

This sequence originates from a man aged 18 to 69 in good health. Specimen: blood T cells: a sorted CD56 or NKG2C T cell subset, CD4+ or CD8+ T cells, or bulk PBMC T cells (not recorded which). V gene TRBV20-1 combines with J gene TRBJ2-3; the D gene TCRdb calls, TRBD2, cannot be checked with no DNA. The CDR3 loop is CSARAWRVLDTDTQYF.